This is a list of T cell receptor beta chains from one sample in a study of T-cell memory formation after mild COVID-19. TCRdb reanalysed the 5' RACE reads using MiXCR and keeps one entry per CDR3 protein. The sample includes 470,000 or so distinct CDR3 sequences, roughly 18% of them seen just once. The sample comprised PBMCs or a T cell subset sorted from them (not recorded which). The receptors stem from a man in his late teens or twenties who had mild COVID-19 (a few samples of this study predate the infection). Cell type and time point are not known. CDR3s include the opening cysteine and the closing phenylalanine or tryptophan. Fields, in order: V gene, clone size, D gene, J gene, CDR3 DNA, CDR3 protein. A D gene is named only where the DNA matches it firmly. The listing skips clone size in some rows; elsewhere it reads once, few, many or a size class.

v_call: TRBV21-1
clone_size: -
d_call: -
j_call: TRBJ2-3
cdr3_nt: TGTGCCAGCAGCAAGCCTTTACCAGATACGCAGTATTTT
cdr3_aa: CASSKPLPDTQYF

v_call: TRBV10-3
clone_size: -
d_call: -
j_call: TRBJ2-1
cdr3_nt: TGTGCCATCAGCCGGGGGGCCCATGAGCAGTTCTTC
cdr3_aa: CAISRGAHEQFF

v_call: TRBV5-1
clone_size: few
d_call: -
j_call: TRBJ2-6
cdr3_nt: TGCGCCAGCAGCTTTAGAACCTCTGGGGCCAACGTCCTGACTTTC
cdr3_aa: CASSFRTSGANVLTF

v_call: TRBV10-3
clone_size: many
d_call: -
j_call: TRBJ1-1
cdr3_nt: TGTGCCATAGGGACGGCCGCCCGGCGGGGCACTGAAGCTTTCTTT
cdr3_aa: CAIGTAARRGTEAFF

v_call: TRBV11-2
clone_size: few
d_call: -
j_call: TRBJ2-3
cdr3_nt: TGTGCCAGCAGCTTACCCGCGGGGGCCAGCACAGATACGCAGTATTTT
cdr3_aa: CASSLPAGASTDTQYF

v_call: TRBV12-5
clone_size: -
d_call: -
j_call: TRBJ2-5
cdr3_nt: TGTGCTAGTGGTTTGACCGGACTGCCGGGGGAGACCCAGTACTTC
cdr3_aa: CASGLTGLPGETQYF

v_call: TRBV7-2
clone_size: few
d_call: -
j_call: TRBJ2-7
cdr3_nt: TGTGCCAGCAGCGCTCCATCCAGGGGCTACGAGCAGTACTTC
cdr3_aa: CASSAPSRGYEQYF

v_call: TRBV29-1
clone_size: once
d_call: -
j_call: TRBJ1-2
cdr3_nt: TGCAGCGTTGGGGATGCCTATGGCTACACCTTC
cdr3_aa: CSVGDAYGYTF

v_call: TRBV27
clone_size: -
d_call: TRBD1
j_call: TRBJ2-7
cdr3_nt: TGTGCCAGCAGTTTCGCCACAGGGGGCGGGTACGAGCAGTACTTC
cdr3_aa: CASSFATGGGYEQYF

v_call: TRBV4-1
clone_size: -
d_call: -
j_call: TRBJ1-1
cdr3_nt: TGCGCCAGCAGCCAAGGGGTGATTTCGAACACTGAAGCTTTCTTT
cdr3_aa: CASSQGVISNTEAFF

v_call: TRBV20-1
clone_size: few
d_call: -
j_call: TRBJ2-1
cdr3_nt: TGCAGTGCTAGAGATATCGGCAGGGGGGATGAGCAGTTCTTC
cdr3_aa: CSARDIGRGDEQFF

v_call: TRBV6-5
clone_size: -
d_call: TRBD1
j_call: TRBJ2-7
cdr3_nt: TGTGCCAGCGCGATGACAGGGGGAAAAGCCTACGAGCAGTACTTC
cdr3_aa: CASAMTGGKAYEQYF

v_call: TRBV7-8
clone_size: -
d_call: TRBD2
j_call: TRBJ2-3
cdr3_nt: TGTGCCAGCAGCTTCAGCGGGGGCATCGCAGATACGCAGTATTTT
cdr3_aa: CASSFSGGIADTQYF

v_call: TRBV4-1
clone_size: -
d_call: -
j_call: TRBJ2-2
cdr3_nt: TGCGCCAGCAGCCAAGAGCCAGGGGCGAACACCGGGGAGCTGTTTTTT
cdr3_aa: CASSQEPGANTGELFF

v_call: TRBV11-2
clone_size: -
d_call: -
j_call: TRBJ1-5
cdr3_nt: TGTGCCAGCAGCTCACGCCTTGGAAGTCAGCCCCAGCATTTT
cdr3_aa: CASSSRLGSQPQHF

v_call: TRBV7-2
clone_size: -
d_call: -
j_call: TRBJ2-7
cdr3_nt: TGTGCCAGCAGCTTAGCGGGGGGGGCATCCTTCGAGCAGTACTTC
cdr3_aa: CASSLAGGASFEQYF

v_call: TRBV6-6
clone_size: many
d_call: -
j_call: TRBJ2-5
cdr3_nt: TGTGCCAGCAGGAAAGGGGAGACCCAGTACTTC
cdr3_aa: CASRKGETQYF

v_call: TRBV5-1
clone_size: many
d_call: -
j_call: TRBJ2-1
cdr3_nt: TGCGCCAGCAGCCAGGGGGGCGGCTCCTACAATGAGCAGTTCTTC
cdr3_aa: CASSQGGGSYNEQFF

v_call: TRBV6-1
clone_size: few
d_call: -
j_call: TRBJ2-2
cdr3_nt: TGTGCCAGCAGGGGACACGTCACCGGGGAGCTGTTTTTT
cdr3_aa: CASRGHVTGELFF

v_call: TRBV2
clone_size: few
d_call: -
j_call: TRBJ1-6
cdr3_nt: TGTGCCAGCAGGACAGCGGGGGTCCGGTATTCACCCCTCCACTTT
cdr3_aa: CASRTAGVRYSPLHF

v_call: TRBV7-9
clone_size: -
d_call: -
j_call: TRBJ1-4
cdr3_nt: TGTGCCAGCAGCTTGCAACAGGGTAATGAAAAACTGTTTTTT
cdr3_aa: CASSLQQGNEKLFF

v_call: TRBV6-5
clone_size: few
d_call: -
j_call: TRBJ2-5
cdr3_nt: TGTGCCAGCAGCTGGGGACTGGTAAAAGAGACCCAGTACTTC
cdr3_aa: CASSWGLVKETQYF

v_call: TRBV11-2
clone_size: -
d_call: -
j_call: TRBJ2-3
cdr3_nt: TGTGCCAGCAGCTCAATACGGGGTAACACAGATACGCAGTATTTT
cdr3_aa: CASSSIRGNTDTQYF

v_call: TRBV12-5
clone_size: few
d_call: TRBD1
j_call: TRBJ2-2
cdr3_nt: TGTGCTAGTGGTCAATCGACAGGGGACCACACCGGGGAGCTGTTTTTT
cdr3_aa: CASGQSTGDHTGELFF

v_call: TRBV12-3/TRBV12-4
clone_size: many
d_call: -
j_call: TRBJ1-1
cdr3_nt: TGTGCCAGCCAAGGACGCCTGAACACTGAAGCTTTCTTT
cdr3_aa: CASQGRLNTEAFF

v_call: TRBV6-5
clone_size: -
d_call: -
j_call: TRBJ2-1
cdr3_nt: TGTGCCAGCAGGCTTAGACTGGGTGAGCAGTTCTTC
cdr3_aa: CASRLRLGEQFF

v_call: TRBV7-9
clone_size: -
d_call: -
j_call: TRBJ2-4
cdr3_nt: TGTGCCAGCAGCAGGGGACAAAACATTCAGTACTTC
cdr3_aa: CASSRGQNIQYF

v_call: TRBV29-1
clone_size: -
d_call: -
j_call: TRBJ2-2
cdr3_nt: TGCAGCGGGAGTGGGGCGGAACCCACCGGGGAGCTGTTTTTT
cdr3_aa: CSGSGAEPTGELFF

v_call: TRBV28
clone_size: -
d_call: TRBD2
j_call: TRBJ2-3
cdr3_nt: TGTGCCAGCCCCCCACTAGCGGGGGGGCTGGATACGCAGTATTTT
cdr3_aa: CASPPLAGGLDTQYF

v_call: TRBV12-3/TRBV12-4
clone_size: -
d_call: -
j_call: TRBJ2-3
cdr3_nt: TGTGCCAGCGGGGAGGCGGCTTTGAAAGATACGCAGTATTTT
cdr3_aa: CASGEAALKDTQYF

v_call: TRBV12-3/TRBV12-4
clone_size: few
d_call: -
j_call: TRBJ2-2
cdr3_nt: TGTGCCAGCACCCTTCGGGCCTATAACCCGGAGGACACCGGGGAGCTGTTTTTT
cdr3_aa: CASTLRAYNPEDTGELFF

v_call: TRBV4-1
clone_size: few
d_call: -
j_call: TRBJ2-7
cdr3_nt: TGCGCCAGCAGCCAAGCGGGGATAAGCGAGCAGTACTTC
cdr3_aa: CASSQAGISEQYF

v_call: TRBV12-5
clone_size: few
d_call: -
j_call: TRBJ2-3
cdr3_nt: TGTGCTAGTGGTAAACGCACAGATACGCAGTATTTT
cdr3_aa: CASGKRTDTQYF

v_call: TRBV4-3
clone_size: -
d_call: -
j_call: TRBJ2-3
cdr3_nt: TGCGCCAGCAGCCAAGATACGGGCAGGGATAGCACAGATACGCAGTATTTT
cdr3_aa: CASSQDTGRDSTDTQYF

v_call: TRBV18
clone_size: -
d_call: TRBD1
j_call: TRBJ2-3
cdr3_nt: TGTGCCAGCTCATGGGGACGGGACAGGCATCCAAGCACAGATACGCAGTATTTT
cdr3_aa: CASSWGRDRHPSTDTQYF

v_call: TRBV7-9
clone_size: -
d_call: -
j_call: TRBJ1-4
cdr3_nt: TGTGCCAGCAGCTTAGAAGGACAGCAAAAACTGTTTTTT
cdr3_aa: CASSLEGQQKLFF

v_call: TRBV24-1
clone_size: -
d_call: -
j_call: TRBJ2-1
cdr3_nt: TGTGCCACCAGTGATCCTCAACAGGGCCGGGAGCAGTTCTTC
cdr3_aa: CATSDPQQGREQFF

v_call: TRBV13
clone_size: few
d_call: TRBD2
j_call: TRBJ2-6
cdr3_nt: TGTGCCAGCAGCGCCCTGACTAGCGGGGCCAACGTCCTGACTTTC
cdr3_aa: CASSALTSGANVLTF

v_call: TRBV6-5
clone_size: few
d_call: TRBD2
j_call: TRBJ2-1
cdr3_nt: TGTGCCAGCAGTGTATCTAGCGGGGGATCATCTGAGCAGTTCTTC
cdr3_aa: CASSVSSGGSSEQFF

v_call: TRBV7-2
clone_size: few
d_call: -
j_call: TRBJ2-3
cdr3_nt: TGTGCCAGCAGCTTAAAAGGATCCTGGGATACGCAGTATTTT
cdr3_aa: CASSLKGSWDTQYF

v_call: TRBV6-5
clone_size: few
d_call: TRBD2
j_call: TRBJ2-1
cdr3_nt: TGTGCCAGCAGTAGGTGGCGGGGGGCCACCTTCCCCAATGAGCAGTTCTTC
cdr3_aa: CASSRWRGATFPNEQFF

v_call: TRBV3-1
clone_size: few
d_call: -
j_call: TRBJ2-3
cdr3_nt: TGTGCCAGCAGCCCTGGCCAGGGGACCTACATCCCCACAGATACGCAGTATTTT
cdr3_aa: CASSPGQGTYIPTDTQYF

v_call: TRBV4-2
clone_size: few
d_call: -
j_call: TRBJ1-6
cdr3_nt: TGTGCCAGCAGCCAAGGTTCACCCCTCCACTTT
cdr3_aa: CASSQGSPLHF

v_call: TRBV4-1
clone_size: -
d_call: -
j_call: TRBJ1-1
cdr3_nt: TGCGCCAGCAGCCTAAGGGATTCCAGGTGGAACACTGAAGCTTTCTTT
cdr3_aa: CASSLRDSRWNTEAFF

v_call: TRBV7-2
clone_size: -
d_call: -
j_call: TRBJ2-3
cdr3_nt: TGTGCCAGCAGCGGGCGGAGGGCCCCCGATACGCAGTATTTT
cdr3_aa: CASSGRRAPDTQYF